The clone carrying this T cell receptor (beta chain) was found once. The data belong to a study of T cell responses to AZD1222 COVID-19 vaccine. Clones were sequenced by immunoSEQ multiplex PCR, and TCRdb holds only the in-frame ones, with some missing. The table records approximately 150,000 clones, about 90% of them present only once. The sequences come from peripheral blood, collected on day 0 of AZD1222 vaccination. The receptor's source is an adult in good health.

This CDR3 reads CASSSTGWEAFF. The CDR3 DNA is TGTGCCAGCAGCTCTACAGGATGGGAAGCTTTCTTT. This chain links TRBV7-9 with TRBJ1-1; perhaps TRBD1 as D (5 bases). Germline CDR1 is SEHNR and CDR2 is FQNEAQ (reference sequence). Trimming removed 4 bases from V and 8 bases from J, with 11 bases in between. There are 12 residues in the CDR3.